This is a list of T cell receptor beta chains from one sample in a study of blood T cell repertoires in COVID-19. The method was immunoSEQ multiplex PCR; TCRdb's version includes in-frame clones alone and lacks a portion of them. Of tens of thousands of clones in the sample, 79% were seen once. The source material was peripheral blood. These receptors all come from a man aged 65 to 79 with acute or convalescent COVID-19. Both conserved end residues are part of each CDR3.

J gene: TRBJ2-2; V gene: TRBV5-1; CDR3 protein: CASSPGGRVRNTGELFF
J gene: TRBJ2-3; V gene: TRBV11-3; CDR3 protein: CASSLAGTSTDTQYF
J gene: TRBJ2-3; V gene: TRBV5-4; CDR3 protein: CASSFPKGGGAPTDTQYF
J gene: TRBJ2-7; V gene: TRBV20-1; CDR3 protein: CSASLDYEQYF
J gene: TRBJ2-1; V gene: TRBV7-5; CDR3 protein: CVRSLRGADEQFF
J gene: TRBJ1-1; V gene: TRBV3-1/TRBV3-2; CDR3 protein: CASSQPGSYTEAFF
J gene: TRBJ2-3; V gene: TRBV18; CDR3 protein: CASSPYSQGVSTDTQYF
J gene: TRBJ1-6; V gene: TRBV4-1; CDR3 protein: CASSHGKRDSPLHF
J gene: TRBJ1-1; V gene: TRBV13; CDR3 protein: CASTTPAPVGWNTEAFF
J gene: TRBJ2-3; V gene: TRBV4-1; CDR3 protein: CASKHQPGGGTDTQYF
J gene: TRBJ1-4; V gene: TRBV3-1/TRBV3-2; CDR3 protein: CASSQERTGGIATNEKLFF
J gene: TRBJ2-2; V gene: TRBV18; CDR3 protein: CASSPRSDTGELFF
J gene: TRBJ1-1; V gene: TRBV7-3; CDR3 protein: CASSLTARGEAFF
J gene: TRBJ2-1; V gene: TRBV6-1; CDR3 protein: CASSERLGVGEQFF
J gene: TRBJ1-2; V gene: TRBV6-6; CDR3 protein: CASSYPGEGGYTF
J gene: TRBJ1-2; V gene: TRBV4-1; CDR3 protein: CASSQPGVYGYTF
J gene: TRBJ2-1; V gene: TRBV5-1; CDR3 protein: CASSLAGTGAYNEQFF
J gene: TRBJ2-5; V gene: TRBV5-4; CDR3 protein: CASSEGTGETQYF
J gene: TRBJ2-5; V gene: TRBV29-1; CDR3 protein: CSVDGVSAREETQYF
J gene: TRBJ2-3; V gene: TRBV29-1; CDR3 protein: CSVASTDTQYF
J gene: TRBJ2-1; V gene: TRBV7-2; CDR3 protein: CASSPPLAGGGNEQFF
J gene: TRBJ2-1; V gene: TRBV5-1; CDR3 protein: CASSYGLAGGHHEQFF
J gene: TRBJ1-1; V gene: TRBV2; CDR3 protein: CASSAGPLLGAFF
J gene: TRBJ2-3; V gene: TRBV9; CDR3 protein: CASSVGGPSTDTQYF
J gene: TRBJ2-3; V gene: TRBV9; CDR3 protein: CASNRQGARADTQYF
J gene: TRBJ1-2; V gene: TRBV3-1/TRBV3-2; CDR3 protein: CASSLDWYGYTF
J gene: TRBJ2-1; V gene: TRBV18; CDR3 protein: CASSHSGGRRNEQFF